The 27 T cell receptor beta chains given below trace back to one sample, sequenced in a study of blood T cell repertoires in COVID-19. Libraries were prepared by immunoSEQ multiplex PCR; TCRdb keeps only in-frame clonotypes and omits some of them. In the table there are around 200,000 clones, approximately 86% of which are singletons. The sequenced sample consisted of peripheral blood. Receptor source: a man between 35 and 55 years old with acute or convalescent COVID-19.

The CDR3 bases are TGTGCCAGCAGCCCTAGTCCCCAAGACAGGGGTCCAAGCTCTGGAAACACCATATATTTT. Translation: CASSPSPQDRGPSSGNTIYF. The V gene is TRBV5-5, the J gene TRBJ1-3; TRBD1 aligns across 8 bases. J gave up 0 bases and V 4 bases, and 18 bases lay outside the gene matches. Germline CDR1 and CDR2: SGHKS and YYEKEE (reference sequence). The CDR3 has 20 amino acids.

This chain uses TRBV30 with TRBJ2-5; the match to TRBD1 covers 8 bases. The CDR3 has 14 amino acids. Trimming took 0 bases from V and 3 from J; bases not matched to a gene: 3. Germline V gene lookup returns CDR1 GTSNPN and CDR2 SVGIG (reference sequence). The DNA for the CDR3 is TGTGCCTGGAGTGTACCAGGGGGCGAAGAGACCCAGTACTTC. This encodes CAWSVPGGEETQYF.

This chain joins TRBV5-1 and TRBJ1-1, with 9 bases fitting TRBD1. After removal of 2 bases from V and 5 bases from J, the junction contained 7 bases not matched to a gene. Germline lookup yields CDR1 SGHRS and CDR2 YFSETQ. The CDR3 loop spans 15 amino acids. The CDR3 DNA reads as TGCGCCAGCAGCTTTGGGACAGGGTTGGGGACTGAAGCTTTCTTT. Translating gives CASSFGTGLGTEAFF.

This sequence joins TRBV7-2 and TRBJ2-1; 11 bases fit TRBD2. Germline CDR1 is SGHTA and CDR2 is FQGNSA. The CDR3 runs 15 residues. J lost 7 bases, V lost 5 bases, and 7 bases had no gene match. CDR3 in DNA: TGTGCCAGCAGCCCTCACGGGACTAGCGGAAATGAGCAGTTCTTC. Translated, it gives CASSPHGTSGNEQFF.

The V gene is TRBV30, the J gene TRBJ2-7; a weak D match, TRBD2 (6 bases). The CDR3 covers 14 residues. V lost 0 bases to trimming and J lost 2 bases, with 11 bases between them. Germline CDR1 GTSNPN, CDR2 SVGIG (reference sequence). The CDR3 DNA follows: TGTGCCTGGAGTGTGGGAGGTAACCCCTACGAGCAGTACTTC. Its protein product is CAWSVGGNPYEQYF.

The chain is built from TRBV5-5 and TRBJ2-7; a weak D match, TRBD1 (5 bases). Trimming cost V 0 bases and J 3 bases, with 13 bases left between them. The CDR3 runs to 15 residues. The germline V gene encodes CDR1 SGHKS and CDR2 YYEKEE (reference sequence). In DNA, the CDR3 is TGTGCCAGCAGCTTGGCAAGCAGCAGGGACTACGAGCAGTACTTC. Translated: CASSLASSRDYEQYF. The whole variable domain, remainder taken from reference TRBV5-5 and TRBJ2-7, is DAGVTQSPTHLIKTRGQQVTLRCSPISGHKSVSWYQQVLGQGPQFIFQYYEKEERGRGNFPDRFSARQFPNYSSELNVNALLLGDSALYLCASSLASSRDYEQYFGPGTRLTVT.

The chain combines TRBV27 with TRBJ1-1; no firm D call. CDR3 length equals 14 residues. The germline V gene has CDR1 MNHEY and CDR2 SMNVEV (reference sequence). Trimming took off 4 bases at V and 4 bases at J, with 13 bases between the two ends. CDR3 sequence: CASSSAQWSTEAFF. The CDR3 DNA reads TGTGCCAGCAGTTCGGCACAGTGGTCCACTGAAGCTTTCTTT.

This clone came up once. The rearrangement links TRBV7-2 to TRBJ2-1; 9 bases are a match to TRBD2. This CDR3 spans 18 amino acids. Germline CDR1 SGHTA, CDR2 FQGNSA. V was pared by 4 bases and J by 7 bases, with 17 bases of the junction left unmatched. The CDR3 sequence: CASSSNHFSGSLGNEQFF. The CDR3 nucleotides are TGTGCCAGCAGCTCCAACCACTTTAGCGGGAGCCTCGGTAATGAGCAGTTCTTC. The whole variable domain, filled in from reference TRBV7-2 and TRBJ2-1, reads GAGVSQSPSNKVTEKGKDVELRCDPISGHTALYWYRQSLGQGLEFLIYFQGNSAPDKSGLPSDRFSAERTGGSVSTLTIQRTQQEDSAVYLCASSSNHFSGSLGNEQFFGPGTRLTVL.

The table lists this clone with a few counts. The chain joins TRBV11-3 to TRBJ2-2; TRBD1 might be the D (5 bases). V was clipped by 3 bases and J by 3 bases, with 17 bases between them. The CDR3 extends over 17 amino acids. Germline assignment: CDR1 SGHNT and CDR2 YENEEA. The CDR3 DNA reads as TGTGCCAGCAGCTTTATGCAGGGAAGTGGACACACCGGGGAGCTGTTTTTT. This encodes CASSFMQGSGHTGELFF.

The CDR3 DNA reads as TGTGCCAGCAGCGAGGGAGGTCCCAGGGTGTACGAGCAGTACTTC. Protein: CASSEGGPRVYEQYF. This chain connects TRBV3-1 (or the pseudogene TRBV3-2) to TRBJ2-7; D may be TRBD2 (6 bases). Trimming stripped 5 bases from V and 4 bases from J, with 18 bases between. Germline CDR1 is LGHDT and CDR2 is YNNKEL (reference sequence). CDR3 length equals 15 residues.

V and J are TRBV9 and TRBJ1-2; no firm D call. V lost 1 base to trimming and J lost 4 bases, with 8 bases between them. Germline values: CDR1 SGDLS, CDR2 YYNGEE. The CDR3 contains 13 residues. CDR3 nucleotides: TGTGCCAGCAGCGTATACGGTACCTATGGCTACACCTTC. Encoded protein: CASSVYGTYGYTF.

The chain carries TRBV7-9 and TRBJ1-4; D is unresolved. The CDR3 totals 15 residues. V gave up 6 bases and J gave up 7 bases, with 18 bases separating them. Germline-derived CDR1 and CDR2 are SEHNR and FQNEAQ (reference sequence). In nucleotides, the CDR3 is TGTGCCAGCAGTCTAGCGGCCGCTACGGGTGAAAAACTGTTTTTT. It yields the protein CASSLAAATGEKLFF.

This chain connects TRBV3-1 (or the pseudogene TRBV3-2) to TRBJ1-6; D not resolved. CDR3 size: 13 residues. Deletions cut 6 bases from V and 9 bases from J, with 12 bases between. Germline CDR1 is LGHDT and CDR2 is YNNKEL (reference sequence). The CDR3 loop reads CASSLGLASPLHF. CDR3 nucleotide sequence: TGTGCCAGCAGTCTTGGGCTCGCTTCACCCCTCCACTTT.

This sequence joins TRBV29-1 and TRBJ1-2, with D possibly being TRBD1 (5 bases). The CDR3 is made up of 13 amino acids. CDR1 and CDR2 from the germline V gene are SQVTM and ANQGSEA. V gave up 2 bases and J gave up 4 bases, with 11 bases separating them. The CDR3 DNA is TGCAGCGTTGAAACCAGGGATAGCTATGGCTACACCTTC. This gives the protein CSVETRDSYGYTF.

This chain connects TRBV24-1 to TRBJ2-3; D is unclear. The V and J ends lost 11 bases and 2 bases respectively, with 13 bases between them. The CDR3 totals 13 residues. Germline CDR1 reads KGHDR; CDR2 reads SFDVKD. The CDR3: CASRGTHTDTQYF. CDR3 bases: TGTGCCAGCCGAGGTACCCACACAGATACGCAGTATTTT.

V and J are TRBV6-1 and TRBJ2-1; 9 bases fit TRBD2. The J segment lost 7 bases and the V segment lost 1 base, leaving 11 bases of the junction unmatched. CDR1 and CDR2 (germline): MNHNS, SASEGT. This CDR3 has 17 residues. Here the CDR3 reads CASSEDGGRAQWNEQFF. DNA of the CDR3: TGTGCCAGCAGTGAAGATGGCGGGAGGGCCCAGTGGAATGAGCAGTTCTTC.

This chain joins TRBV27 and TRBJ2-7; 7 nucleotides match TRBD1. Germline lookup yields CDR1 MNHEY and CDR2 SMNVEV (reference sequence). This CDR3 has 15 amino acids. Trimming took 0 bases from V and 4 from J; bases not matched to a gene: 6. CDR3 sequence: CASSLSGGDTYEQYF. CDR3 DNA: TGTGCCAGCAGTTTATCAGGGGGCGACACATACGAGCAGTACTTC.

This clone was detected only once. This chain joins TRBV3-1 (or the pseudogene TRBV3-2) and TRBJ1-3; 8 nucleotides match TRBD1. The V gene's germline CDR1 is LGHDT and CDR2 YNNKEL (reference sequence). Trimming cost V 0 bases and J 4 bases; bases outside gene matches: 2. The length of the CDR3 is 15 residues. This chain's CDR3 is CASSQDRTGGNTIYF. The DNA of the CDR3 is TGTGCCAGCAGCCAAGATCGGACAGGGGGAAACACCATATATTTT.

The rearrangement uses TRBV19 and TRBJ2-1, with a weak D call TRBD2 (5 bases). The CDR3 consists of 14 residues. The germline CDR1 and CDR2 sequences are LNHDA and SQIVND (reference sequence). Trimming took off 5 bases at V and 3 bases at J, with 11 bases between the two ends. The CDR3 is CASSLGGIYNEQFF. DNA of the CDR3: TGTGCCAGTAGTCTCGGAGGAATCTACAATGAGCAGTTCTTC.

The chain links TRBV7-9 to TRBJ2-3; 9 bases line up with TRBD1. The CDR3 has 15 amino acids. CDR1 SEHNR and CDR2 FQNEAQ come from the germline V gene (reference sequence). The V gene end was trimmed by 5 bases and the J gene end by 2 bases; junction bases not matched to a gene: 5. CDR3 loop: CASSRDRASTDTQYF. DNA of the CDR3: TGTGCCAGCAGCCGGGACAGGGCCTCCACAGATACGCAGTATTTT.

The CDR3 loop is CASSPYALGQTGELFF. The CDR3 DNA is TGTGCCAGCTCACCATATGCCCTTGGACAGACCGGGGAGCTGTTTTTT. V gene TRBV18 combines with J gene TRBJ2-2, with TRBD1 as a possible D gene (6 bases). V shed 2 bases and J shed 5 bases, with 15 bases lying between them. Germline V lookup: CDR1 KGHSH, CDR2 LQKENI. CDR3 length: 16 amino acids. Drawing the rest from reference TRBV18 and TRBJ2-2, the complete variable domain is NAGVMQNPRHLVRRRGQEARLRCSPMKGHSHVYWYRQLPEEGLKFMVYLQKENIIDESGMPKERFSAEFPKEGPSILRIQQVVRGDSAAYFCASSPYALGQTGELFFGEGSRLTVL.

This chain links TRBV18 with TRBJ1-6; 8 bases agree with TRBD1. The CDR3 runs to 14 residues. With V trimmed by 4 bases and J by 9 bases, 5 bases remained unmatched. Germline CDR1 and CDR2: KGHSH and LQKENI. The CDR3, as DNA: TGTGCCAGCTCACGCCAGGGGGCCGGTTCACCCCTCCACTTT. Translated, it gives CASSRQGAGSPLHF.

Written as DNA, the CDR3 is TGTGCCAGCAGCGTGGGGCTGCTGGGTAGCTCCTACAATGAGCAGTTCTTC. It translates to CASSVGLLGSSYNEQFF. The J gene is TRBJ2-1, the V gene TRBV9; D perhaps matches TRBD1 (5 bases). CDR1 SGDLS and CDR2 YYNGEE come from the germline V gene. V lost 2 bases and J 0 bases, leaving 15 bases between the germline ends. This CDR3 has 17 amino acids.

The J gene is TRBJ1-2, the V gene TRBV30; the D gene is possibly TRBD1 (5 bases). The V end was cut by 3 bases, the J end by 8 bases, with 10 bases between. The CDR3 extends over 11 amino acids. Germline V gene sequence: CDR1 GTSNPN, CDR2 SVGIG (reference sequence). The CDR3: CAWSFGGGYTF. CDR3 nucleotide sequence: TGTGCCTGGAGCTTTGGGGGGGGCTACACCTTC.

The chain recombines TRBV9 with TRBJ1-1; D may be TRBD1 (5 bases). The ends were cut back, 4 bases at V and 1 base at J, with 11 bases in the middle. This CDR3 has 14 amino acids. Looked up from germline, CDR1 is SGDLS and CDR2 is YYNGEE. CDR3 loop: CASSLDNGNTEAFF. CDR3 DNA sequence: TGTGCCAGCAGCCTGGACAACGGGAACACTGAAGCTTTCTTT.

The chain couples TRBV2 to TRBJ2-1, with 7 positions matching TRBD2. Germline CDR1 reads SNHLY; CDR2 reads FYNNEI. V trimming: 5 bases; J trimming: 6 bases; junction bases outside the gene matches: 10. The CDR3 covers 15 residues. The CDR3 coding sequence is TGTGCCAGCAGTCCCGAGGCGGGAGTACGCAATGAGCAGTTCTTC. Translation: CASSPEAGVRNEQFF.

The chain has TRBV18 and TRBJ2-7; 9 bases line up with TRBD1. Germline CDR1 KGHSH, CDR2 LQKENI. V was pared by 5 bases and J by 0 bases, with 5 bases of the junction left unmatched. The CDR3 spans 15 residues. CDR3 protein: CASSRTGVDSYEQYF. CDR3 in DNA: TGTGCCAGCTCAAGGACAGGGGTGGACTCCTACGAGCAGTACTTC.